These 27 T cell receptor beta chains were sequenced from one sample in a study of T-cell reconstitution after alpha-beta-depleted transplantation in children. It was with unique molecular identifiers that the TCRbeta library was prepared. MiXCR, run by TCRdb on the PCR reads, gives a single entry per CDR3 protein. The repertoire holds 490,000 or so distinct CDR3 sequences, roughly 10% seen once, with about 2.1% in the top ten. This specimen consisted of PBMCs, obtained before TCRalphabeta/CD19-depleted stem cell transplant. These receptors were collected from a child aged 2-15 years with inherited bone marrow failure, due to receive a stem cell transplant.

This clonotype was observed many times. This CDR3 is CSPTSGSRDEQFF. The CDR3 DNA reads as TGCAGTCCGACTAGCGGGAGTAGGGATGAGCAGTTCTTC. This chain links TRBV20-1 with TRBJ2-1; 12 positions agree with TRBD2. The CDR3 is 13 residues long. With V trimmed by 8 bases and J by 8 bases, 7 bases remained unmatched. Germline CDR1 reads DFQATT; CDR2 reads SNEGSKA (reference sequence).

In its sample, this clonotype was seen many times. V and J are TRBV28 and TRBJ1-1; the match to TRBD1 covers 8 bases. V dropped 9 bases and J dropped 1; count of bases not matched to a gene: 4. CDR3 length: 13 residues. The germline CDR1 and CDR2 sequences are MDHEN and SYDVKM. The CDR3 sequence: CASQGQGNTEAFF. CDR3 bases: TGTGCCAGTCAAGGACAGGGGAACACTGAAGCTTTCTTT.

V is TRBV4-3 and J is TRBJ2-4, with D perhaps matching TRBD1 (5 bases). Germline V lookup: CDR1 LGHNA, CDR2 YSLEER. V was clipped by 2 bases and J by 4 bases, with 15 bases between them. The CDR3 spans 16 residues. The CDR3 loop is CASSQSRSGAKNIQYF. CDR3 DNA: TGCGCCAGCAGCCAAAGCAGGAGTGGGGCTAAAAACATTCAGTACTTC.

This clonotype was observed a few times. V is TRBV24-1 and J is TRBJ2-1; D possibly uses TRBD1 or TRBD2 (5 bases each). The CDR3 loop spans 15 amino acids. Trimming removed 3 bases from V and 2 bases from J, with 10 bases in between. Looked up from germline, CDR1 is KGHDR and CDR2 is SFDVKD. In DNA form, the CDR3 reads TGTGCCACCAGTGATACGGGACGAGCCTACAATGAGCAGTTCTTC. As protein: CATSDTGRAYNEQFF.

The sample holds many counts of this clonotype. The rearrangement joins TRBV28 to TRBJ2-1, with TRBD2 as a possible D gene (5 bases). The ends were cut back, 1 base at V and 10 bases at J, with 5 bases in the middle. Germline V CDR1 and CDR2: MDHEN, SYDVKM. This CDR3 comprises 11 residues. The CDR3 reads CASSLSGEQFF. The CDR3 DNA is TGTGCCAGCAGTTTATCGGGAGAGCAGTTCTTC. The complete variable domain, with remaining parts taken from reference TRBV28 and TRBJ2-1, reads DVKVTQSSRYLVKRTGEKVFLECVQDMDHENMFWYRQDPGLGLRLIYFSYDVKMKEKGDIPEGYSVSREKKERFSLILESASTNQTSMYLCASSLSGEQFFGPGTRLTVL.

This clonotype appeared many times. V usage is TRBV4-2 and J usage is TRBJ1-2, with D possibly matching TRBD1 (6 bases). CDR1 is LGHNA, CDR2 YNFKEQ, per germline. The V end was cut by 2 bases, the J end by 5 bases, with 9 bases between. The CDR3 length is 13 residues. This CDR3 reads CASSQSGDYGYTF. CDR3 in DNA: TGTGCCAGCAGCCAATCAGGGGATTATGGCTACACCTTC.

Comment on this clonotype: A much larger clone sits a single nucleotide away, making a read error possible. As DNA, the CDR3 is TGTGCCAGCAGCGGGACTAGACTTAACACCGGGGAGCTGATTTTT. It codes for CASSGTRLNTGELIF. The J gene is TRBJ2-2, the V gene TRBV6-2 or TRBV6-3; 8 nucleotides line up with TRBD2. The V gene's germline CDR1 is MNHEY and CDR2 SVGEGT. The CDR3 runs 15 residues.

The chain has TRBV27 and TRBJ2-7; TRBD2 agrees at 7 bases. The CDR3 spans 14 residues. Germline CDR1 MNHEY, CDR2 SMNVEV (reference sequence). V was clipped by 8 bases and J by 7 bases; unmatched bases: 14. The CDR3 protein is CASRGLVGLGEQYF. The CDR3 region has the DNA TGTGCCAGCCGTGGACTAGTGGGATTGGGAGAGCAGTACTTC.

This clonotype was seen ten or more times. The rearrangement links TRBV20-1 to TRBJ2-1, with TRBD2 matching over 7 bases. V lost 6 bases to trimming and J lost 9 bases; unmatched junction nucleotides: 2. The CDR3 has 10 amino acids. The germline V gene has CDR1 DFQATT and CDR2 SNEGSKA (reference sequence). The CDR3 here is CSAQRGEQFF. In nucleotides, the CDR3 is TGCAGTGCCCAGCGGGGTGAGCAGTTCTTC.

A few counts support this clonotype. The CDR3 region has the DNA TGCAGTGCTAGGGGACAGGGGGACAATGAGCAGTTCTTC. It yields the protein CSARGQGDNEQFF. The rearrangement links TRBV20-1 to TRBJ2-1, with TRBD1 matching over 11 bases. This CDR3 contains 13 residues. Looked up from germline, CDR1 is DFQATT and CDR2 is SNEGSKA (reference sequence). V trimming: 3 bases; J trimming: 5 bases; junction bases outside the gene matches: 0.

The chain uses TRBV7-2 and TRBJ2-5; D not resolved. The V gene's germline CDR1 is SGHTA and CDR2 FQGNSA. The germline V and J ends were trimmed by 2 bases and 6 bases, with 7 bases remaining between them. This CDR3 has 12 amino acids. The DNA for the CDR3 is TGTGCCAGCAGCTTACAAATACAGACCCAGTACTTC. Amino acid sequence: CASSLQIQTQYF.

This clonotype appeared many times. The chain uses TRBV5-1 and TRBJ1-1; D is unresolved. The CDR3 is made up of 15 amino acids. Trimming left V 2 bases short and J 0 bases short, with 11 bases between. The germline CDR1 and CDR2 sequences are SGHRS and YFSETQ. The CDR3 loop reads CASSLDGLLNTEAFF. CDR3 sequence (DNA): TGCGCCAGCAGCTTAGACGGATTGCTGAACACTGAAGCTTTCTTT.

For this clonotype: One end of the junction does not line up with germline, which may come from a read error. The CDR3 loop is CATSDPTTAETQYF. As DNA, the CDR3 is TGTGCCACCAGTGACCCGACTACGGCAGAGACCCAGTACTTC. V is TRBV10-3 and J is TRBJ2-5, with D tentatively TRBD2 (5 bases). This CDR3 is 14 amino acids long. CDR1 is ENHRY, CDR2 SYGVKD, per germline.

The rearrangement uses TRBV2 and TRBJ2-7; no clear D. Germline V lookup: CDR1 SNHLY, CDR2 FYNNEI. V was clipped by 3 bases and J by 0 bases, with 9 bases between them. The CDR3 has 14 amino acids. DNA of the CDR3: TGTGCCAGCAGTGATCCCAGGTTCTCCTACGAGCAGTACTTC. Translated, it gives CASSDPRFSYEQYF.

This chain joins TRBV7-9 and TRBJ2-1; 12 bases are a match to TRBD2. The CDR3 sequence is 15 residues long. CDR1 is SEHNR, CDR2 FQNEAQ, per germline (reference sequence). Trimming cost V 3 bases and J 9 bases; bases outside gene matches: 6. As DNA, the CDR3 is TGTGCCAGCAGCTTGGGACTAGCGGGTTCGGGTGAGCAGTTCTTC. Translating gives CASSLGLAGSGEQFF.

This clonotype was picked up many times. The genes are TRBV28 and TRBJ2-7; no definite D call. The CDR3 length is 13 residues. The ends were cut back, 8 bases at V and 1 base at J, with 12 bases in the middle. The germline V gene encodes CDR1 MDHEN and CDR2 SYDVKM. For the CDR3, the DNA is TGTGCCAGCTGCCTTCACATTTCCTACGAGCAGTACTTC. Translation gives CASCLHISYEQYF. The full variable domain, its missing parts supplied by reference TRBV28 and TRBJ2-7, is DVKVTQSSRYLVKRTGEKVFLECVQDMDHENMFWYRQDPGLGLRLIYFSYDVKMKEKGDIPEGYSVSREKKERFSLILESASTNQTSMYLCASCLHISYEQYFGPGTRLTVT.

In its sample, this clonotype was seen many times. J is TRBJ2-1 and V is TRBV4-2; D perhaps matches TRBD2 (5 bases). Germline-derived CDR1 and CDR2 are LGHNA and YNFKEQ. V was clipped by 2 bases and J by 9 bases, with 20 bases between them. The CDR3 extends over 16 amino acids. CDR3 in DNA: TGTGCCAGCAGCCAACCTGCCGGAGGCTTCTACGGTGAGCAGTTCTTC. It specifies CASSQPAGGFYGEQFF.

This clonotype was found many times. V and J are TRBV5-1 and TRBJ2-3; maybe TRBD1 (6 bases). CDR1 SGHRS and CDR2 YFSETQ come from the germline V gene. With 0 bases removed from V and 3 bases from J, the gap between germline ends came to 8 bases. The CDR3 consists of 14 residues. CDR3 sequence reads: CASSLEQGTDTQYF. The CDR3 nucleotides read TGCGCCAGCAGCTTGGAGCAGGGGACAGATACGCAGTATTTT.

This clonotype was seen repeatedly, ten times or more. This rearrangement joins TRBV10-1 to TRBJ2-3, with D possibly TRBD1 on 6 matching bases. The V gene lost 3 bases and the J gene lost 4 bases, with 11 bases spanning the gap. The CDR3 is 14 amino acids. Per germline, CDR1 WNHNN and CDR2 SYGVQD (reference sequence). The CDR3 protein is CASSEGQPPDTQYF. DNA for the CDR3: TGCGCCAGCAGTGAAGGACAGCCCCCAGATACGCAGTATTTT.

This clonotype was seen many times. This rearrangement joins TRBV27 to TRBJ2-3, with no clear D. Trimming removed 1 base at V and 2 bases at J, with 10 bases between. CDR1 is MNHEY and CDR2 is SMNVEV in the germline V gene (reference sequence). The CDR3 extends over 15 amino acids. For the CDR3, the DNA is TGTGCCAGCAGTTTATGGCCTGGAGCCACAGATACGCAGTATTTT. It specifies CASSLWPGATDTQYF.

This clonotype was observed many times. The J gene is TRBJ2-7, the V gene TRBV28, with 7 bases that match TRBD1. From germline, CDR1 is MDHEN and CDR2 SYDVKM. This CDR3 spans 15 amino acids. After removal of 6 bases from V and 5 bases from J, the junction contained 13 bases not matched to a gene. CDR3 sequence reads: CASRHRLTGPDEQYF. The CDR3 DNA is TGTGCCAGCAGGCACCGGTTGACAGGGCCCGACGAGCAGTACTTC.

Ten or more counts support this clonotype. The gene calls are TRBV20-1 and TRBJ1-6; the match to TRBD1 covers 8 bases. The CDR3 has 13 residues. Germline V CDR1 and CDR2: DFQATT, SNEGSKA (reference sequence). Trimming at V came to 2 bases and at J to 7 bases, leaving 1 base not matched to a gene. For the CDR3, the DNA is TGCAGTGCTAGACGGGACAGGAATTCACCCCTCCACTTT. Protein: CSARRDRNSPLHF.

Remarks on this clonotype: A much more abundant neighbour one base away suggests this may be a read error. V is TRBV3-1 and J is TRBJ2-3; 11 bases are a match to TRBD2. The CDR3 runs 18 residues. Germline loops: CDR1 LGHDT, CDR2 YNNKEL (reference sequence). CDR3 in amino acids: CTSSPGLAGPTNTDTQYF. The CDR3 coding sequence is TGTACCAGCAGCCCCGGACTAGCGGGCCCAACCAACACAGATACGCAGTATTTT.

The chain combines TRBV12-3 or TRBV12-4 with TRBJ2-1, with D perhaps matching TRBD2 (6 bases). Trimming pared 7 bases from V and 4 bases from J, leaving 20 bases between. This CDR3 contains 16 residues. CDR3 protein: CASKPERGTQYNEQFF. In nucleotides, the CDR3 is TGTGCCAGCAAACCCGAGCGCGGGACTCAATACAATGAGCAGTTCTTC.

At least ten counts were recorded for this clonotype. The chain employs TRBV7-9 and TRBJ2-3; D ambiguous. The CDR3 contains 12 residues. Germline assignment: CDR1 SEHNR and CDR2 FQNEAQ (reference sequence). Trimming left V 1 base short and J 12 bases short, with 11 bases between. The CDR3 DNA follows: TGTGCCAGCAGCTTAGACTTCGGATCTCAGTATTTT. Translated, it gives CASSLDFGSQYF.

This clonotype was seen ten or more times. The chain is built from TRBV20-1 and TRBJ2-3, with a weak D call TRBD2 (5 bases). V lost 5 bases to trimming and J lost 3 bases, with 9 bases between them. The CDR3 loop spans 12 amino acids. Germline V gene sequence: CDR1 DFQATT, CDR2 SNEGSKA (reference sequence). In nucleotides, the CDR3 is TGCAGTGCTCGACTAATGACAGATACGCAGTATTTT. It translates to CSARLMTDTQYF.

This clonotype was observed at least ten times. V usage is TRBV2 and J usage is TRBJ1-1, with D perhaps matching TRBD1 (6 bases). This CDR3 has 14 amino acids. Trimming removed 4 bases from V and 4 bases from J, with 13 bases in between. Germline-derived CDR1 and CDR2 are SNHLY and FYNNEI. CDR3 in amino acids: CASSVGGPGTEAFF. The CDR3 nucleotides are TGTGCCAGCAGTGTTGGGGGGCCGGGCACTGAAGCTTTCTTT.